This is a list of T cell receptor beta chains from one sample in a study of T cells in Graves' hyperthyroidism and ophthalmopathy. TCRdb recomputed calls from the multiplex PCR reads with MiXCR, one row per CDR3 protein. Seen here are about 530,000 distinct CDR3 sequences, 17% observed once, and the top ten hold approximately 15%. Sequencing was carried out using blood. Source of these receptors: a woman between 18 and 29 years old with Graves' ophthalmopathy. Both conserved end residues are trimmed from each CDR3. Fields, in order: V gene, J gene, CDR3 protein.

>TRBV7-9|TRBJ1-1
ASSLVQNEAF
>TRBV12-3/TRBV12-4|TRBJ2-7
ASSFRTSGTSSYEQY
>TRBV30|TRBJ1-2
AWSVPGGPYGYT
>TRBV5-5|TRBJ2-1
ASSQAHYRGPRDNEQF
>TRBV11-2|TRBJ2-7
ASSRTGETYEQY
>TRBV28|TRBJ2-3
ASSPTGAGTDTQY
>TRBV4-3|TRBJ2-6
ASSQEGGSSGANVLT
>TRBV7-9|TRBJ2-1
ASTLILADNEQF
>TRBV20-1|TRBJ1-2
SAPIVPGQGGYGYT
>TRBV27|TRBJ2-7
ASSSVQGGDYEQY
>TRBV20-1|TRBJ1-2
SARDLVQDFYYGYT
>TRBV6-2/TRBV6-3|TRBJ2-7
ASSYSPISSYEQY
>TRBV6-2/TRBV6-3|TRBJ1-5
ASSSLRDRGGDQPQH
>TRBV20-1|TRBJ1-1
SVDAGGYTEAF
>TRBV3-1|TRBJ1-1
ASSQADRGTEAF
>TRBV28|TRBJ2-7
ASSPGLAGAGYEQY
>TRBV7-9|TRBJ2-5
ASSLAGGSVGETQY
>TRBV28|TRBJ2-7
ASTSGGRGSGYEQY
>TRBV7-3|TRBJ2-1
ASSLTGTGNNEQF
>TRBV3-1|TRBJ1-6
ASSQAGRIPLH
>TRBV27|TRBJ2-1
ASSRAAGQGINEQF
>TRBV6-2/TRBV6-3|TRBJ1-2
ASNTGQRYGYT
>TRBV20-1|TRBJ2-7
SARPSGQGGSTYEQY
>TRBV28|TRBJ2-7
ASKAGGYEQY
>TRBV7-3|TRBJ2-5
ASSLTGGRETQY
>TRBV5-1|TRBJ1-6
ASSLGDGNSPLH
>TRBV11-2|TRBJ2-7
ASSLSSLYEQY
>TRBV5-1|TRBJ2-7
ASSFGLAGSSYEQY
>TRBV7-9|TRBJ2-1
ASEEDAGYYNEQF
>TRBV7-2|TRBJ2-7
ASSRRVGGNYEQY
>TRBV15|TRBJ2-3
ATSSGQTEPARTDTQY
>TRBV28|TRBJ1-6
ASSPWDRGTYNSPLH
>TRBV5-1|TRBJ2-7
ASSFQRGGSYEQY
>TRBV2|TRBJ1-1
ASFEGYTEAF
>TRBV29-1|TRBJ1-1
SVGDGDVVTEAF
>TRBV20-1|TRBJ2-2
SATNWGSSNTGELF
>TRBV6-1|TRBJ1-1
ASSALGTGPYEAF
>TRBV12-3/TRBV12-4|TRBJ1-5
ASARGGPSNQPQH
>TRBV28|TRBJ1-2
ASSPPSRGYT
>TRBV7-9|TRBJ2-1
ASSSGGLSSYNEQF
>TRBV5-1|TRBJ2-1
ASRRQADEQF
>TRBV20-1|TRBJ2-7
SAEVGLAGGPYEQY
>TRBV12-3/TRBV12-4|TRBJ1-6
ASTLTGVGSPLH
>TRBV2|TRBJ2-7
ATKTGGLEEQY
>TRBV29-1|TRBJ1-5
SVCLGPKGNQPQH
>TRBV5-8|TRBJ1-4
ASSPGREDEKLF
>TRBV3-1|TRBJ2-2
ASSASRTGELF
>TRBV11-2|TRBJ2-3
ASSLDGKSSDTQY
>TRBV20-1|TRBJ1-1
SDNSGANLEAF
>TRBV5-8|TRBJ1-4
ASSFALGQVNEKLF
>TRBV15|TRBJ2-7
ATSRSVYEQY
>TRBV4-3|TRBJ2-1
ASSQDWVDSASGNEQF
>TRBV20-1|TRBJ2-7
SASDVVGVWYEQY